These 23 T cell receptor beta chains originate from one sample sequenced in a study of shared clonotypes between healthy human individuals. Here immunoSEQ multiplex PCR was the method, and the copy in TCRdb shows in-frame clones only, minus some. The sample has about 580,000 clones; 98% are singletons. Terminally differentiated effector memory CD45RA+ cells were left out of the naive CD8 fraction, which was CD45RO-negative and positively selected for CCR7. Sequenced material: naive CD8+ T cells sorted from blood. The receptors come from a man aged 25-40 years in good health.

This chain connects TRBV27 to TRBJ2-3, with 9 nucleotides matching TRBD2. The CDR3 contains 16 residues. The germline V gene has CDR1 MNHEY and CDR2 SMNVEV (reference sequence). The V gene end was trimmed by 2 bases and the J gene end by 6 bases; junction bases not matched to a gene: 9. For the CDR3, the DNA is TGTGCCAGCAGTTTAATCGGAGTAGCGGGAGTGGATACGCAGTATTTT. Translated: CASSLIGVAGVDTQYF.

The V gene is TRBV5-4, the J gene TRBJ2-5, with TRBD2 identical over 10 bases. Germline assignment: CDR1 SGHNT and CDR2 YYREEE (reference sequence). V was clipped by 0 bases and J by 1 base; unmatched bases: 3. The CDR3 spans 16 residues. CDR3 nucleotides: TGTGCCAGCAGCTTGGGCCTAGCGGGAGCCCAAGAGACCCAGTACTTC. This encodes CASSLGLAGAQETQYF.

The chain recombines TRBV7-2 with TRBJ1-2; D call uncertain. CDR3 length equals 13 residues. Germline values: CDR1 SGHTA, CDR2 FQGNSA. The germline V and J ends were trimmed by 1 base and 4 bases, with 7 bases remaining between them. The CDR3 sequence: CASSLDTTYGYTF. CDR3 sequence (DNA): TGTGCCAGCAGCTTAGACACTACCTATGGCTACACCTTC. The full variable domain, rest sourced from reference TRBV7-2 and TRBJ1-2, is GAGVSQSPSNKVTEKGKDVELRCDPISGHTALYWYRQSLGQGLEFLIYFQGNSAPDKSGLPSDRFSAERTGGSVSTLTIQRTQQEDSAVYLCASSLDTTYGYTFGSGTRLTVV.

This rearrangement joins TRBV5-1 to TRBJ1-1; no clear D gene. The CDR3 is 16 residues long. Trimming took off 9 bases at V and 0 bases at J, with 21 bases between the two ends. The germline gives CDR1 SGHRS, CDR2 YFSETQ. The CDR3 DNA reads TGCGCCACTTCGACCGAGGAGGTCGGCATGAACACTGAAGCTTTCTTT. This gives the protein CATSTEEVGMNTEAFF.

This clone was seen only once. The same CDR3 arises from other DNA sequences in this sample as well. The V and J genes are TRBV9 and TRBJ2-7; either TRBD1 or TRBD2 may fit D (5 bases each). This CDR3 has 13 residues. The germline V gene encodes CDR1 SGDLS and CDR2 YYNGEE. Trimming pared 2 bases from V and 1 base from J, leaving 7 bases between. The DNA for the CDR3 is TGTGCCAGCAGCGTGGGGGATTCCTACGAGCAGTACTTC. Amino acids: CASSVGDSYEQYF.

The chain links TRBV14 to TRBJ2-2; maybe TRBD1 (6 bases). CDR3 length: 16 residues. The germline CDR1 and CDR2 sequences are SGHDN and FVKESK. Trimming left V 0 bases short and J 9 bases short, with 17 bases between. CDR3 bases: TGTGCCAGCAGCCAAGACGGCACACAGGGATTAAGGGAGCTGTTTTTT. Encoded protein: CASSQDGTQGLRELFF.

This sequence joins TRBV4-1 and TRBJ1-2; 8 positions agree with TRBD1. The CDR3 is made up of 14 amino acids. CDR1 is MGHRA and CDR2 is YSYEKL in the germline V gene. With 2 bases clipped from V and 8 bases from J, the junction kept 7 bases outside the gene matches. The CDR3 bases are TGCGCCAGCAGCCAAATAGGGACAGGCGAGGGCTACACCTTC. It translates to CASSQIGTGEGYTF.

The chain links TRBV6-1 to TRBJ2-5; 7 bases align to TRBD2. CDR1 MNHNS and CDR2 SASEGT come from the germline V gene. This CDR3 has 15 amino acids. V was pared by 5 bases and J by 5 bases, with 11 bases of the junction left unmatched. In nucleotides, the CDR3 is TGTGCCAGCAGTAGACGGGAAGCGGGGATGGAGACCCAGTACTTC. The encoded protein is CASSRREAGMETQYF.

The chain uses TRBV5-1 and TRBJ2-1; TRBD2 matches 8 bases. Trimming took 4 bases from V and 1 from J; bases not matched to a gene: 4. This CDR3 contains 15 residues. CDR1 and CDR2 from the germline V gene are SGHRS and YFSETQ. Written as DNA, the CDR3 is TGCGCCAGCAGCACGGGACTAGATTCCTACAATGAGCAGTTCTTC. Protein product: CASSTGLDSYNEQFF. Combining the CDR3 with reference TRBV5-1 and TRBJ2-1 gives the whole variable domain KAGVTQTPRYLIKTRGQQVTLSCSPISGHRSVSWYQQTPGQGLQFLFEYFSETQRNKGNFPGRFSGRQFSNSRSEMNVSTLELGDSALYLCASSTGLDSYNEQFFGPGTRLTVL.

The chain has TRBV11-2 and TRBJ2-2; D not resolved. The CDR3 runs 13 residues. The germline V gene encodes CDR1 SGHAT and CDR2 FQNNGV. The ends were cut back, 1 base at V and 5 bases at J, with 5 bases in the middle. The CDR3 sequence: CASSLAGTGELFF. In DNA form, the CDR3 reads TGTGCCAGCAGCTTAGCCGGAACCGGGGAGCTGTTTTTT.

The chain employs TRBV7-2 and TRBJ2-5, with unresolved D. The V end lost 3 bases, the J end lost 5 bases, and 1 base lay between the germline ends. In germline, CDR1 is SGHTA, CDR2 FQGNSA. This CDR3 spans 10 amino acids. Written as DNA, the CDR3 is TGTGCCAGCAGCTTTGAGACCCAGTACTTC. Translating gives CASSFETQYF.

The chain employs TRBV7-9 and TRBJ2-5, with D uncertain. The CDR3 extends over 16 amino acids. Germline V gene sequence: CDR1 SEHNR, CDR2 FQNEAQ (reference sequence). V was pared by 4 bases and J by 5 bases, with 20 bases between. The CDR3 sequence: CASSSRNVFPQETQYF. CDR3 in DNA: TGTGCCAGCAGCTCCCGAAACGTTTTCCCACAGGAGACCCAGTACTTC. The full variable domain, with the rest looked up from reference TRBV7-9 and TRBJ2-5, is DTGVSQNPRHKITKRGQNVTFRCDPISEHNRLYWYRQTLGQGPEFLTYFQNEAQLEKSRLLSDRFSAERPKGSFSTLEIQRTEQGDSAMYLCASSSRNVFPQETQYFGPGTRLLVL.

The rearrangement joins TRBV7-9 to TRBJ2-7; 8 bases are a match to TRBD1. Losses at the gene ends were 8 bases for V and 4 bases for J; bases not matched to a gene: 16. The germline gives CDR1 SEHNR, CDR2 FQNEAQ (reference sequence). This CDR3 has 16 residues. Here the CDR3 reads CASEHPGTGRSYEQYF. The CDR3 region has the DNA TGTGCCAGCGAACACCCCGGGACAGGCCGATCTTACGAGCAGTACTTC. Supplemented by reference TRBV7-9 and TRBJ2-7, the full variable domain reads DTGVSQNPRHKITKRGQNVTFRCDPISEHNRLYWYRQTLGQGPEFLTYFQNEAQLEKSRLLSDRFSAERPKGSFSTLEIQRTEQGDSAMYLCASEHPGTGRSYEQYFGPGTRLTVT.

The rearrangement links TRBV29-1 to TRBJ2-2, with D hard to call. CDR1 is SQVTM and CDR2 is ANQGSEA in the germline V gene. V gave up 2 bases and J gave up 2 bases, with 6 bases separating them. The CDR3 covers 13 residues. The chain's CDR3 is CSVEPSNTGELFF. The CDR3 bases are TGCAGCGTTGAACCTAGTAACACCGGGGAGCTGTTTTTT.

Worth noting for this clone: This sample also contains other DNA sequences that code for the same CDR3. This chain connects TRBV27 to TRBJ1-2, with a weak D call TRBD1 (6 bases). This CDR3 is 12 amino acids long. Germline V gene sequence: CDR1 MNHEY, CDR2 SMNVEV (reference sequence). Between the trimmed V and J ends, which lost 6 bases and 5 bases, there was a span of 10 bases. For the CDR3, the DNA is TGTGCCAGCAGCCCTACAGGGTATGGCTACACCTTC. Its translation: CASSPTGYGYTF.

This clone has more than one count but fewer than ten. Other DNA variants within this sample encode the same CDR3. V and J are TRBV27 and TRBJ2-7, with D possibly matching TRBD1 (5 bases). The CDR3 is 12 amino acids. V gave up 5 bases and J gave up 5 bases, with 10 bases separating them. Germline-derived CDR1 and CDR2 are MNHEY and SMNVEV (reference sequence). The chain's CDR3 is CASSNIGDEQYF. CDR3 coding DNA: TGTGCCAGCAGTAACATAGGGGACGAGCAGTACTTC.

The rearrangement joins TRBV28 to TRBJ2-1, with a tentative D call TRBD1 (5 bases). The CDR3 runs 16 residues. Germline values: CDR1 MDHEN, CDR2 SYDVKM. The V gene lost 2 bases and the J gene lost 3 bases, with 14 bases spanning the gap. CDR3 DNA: TGTGCCAGCAGTTTAGATCAGAGGACATACTACAATGAGCAGTTCTTC. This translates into CASSLDQRTYYNEQFF.

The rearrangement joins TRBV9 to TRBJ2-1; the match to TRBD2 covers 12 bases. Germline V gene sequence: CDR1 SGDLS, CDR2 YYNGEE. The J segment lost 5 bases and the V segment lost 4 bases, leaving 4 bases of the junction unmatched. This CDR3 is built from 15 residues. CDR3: CASSSGLAGHNEQFF. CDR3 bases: TGTGCCAGCAGCTCGGGACTAGCGGGTCACAATGAGCAGTTCTTC. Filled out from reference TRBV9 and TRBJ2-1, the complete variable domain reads DSGVTQTPKHLITATGQRVTLRCSPRSGDLSVYWYQQSLDQGLQFLIQYYNGEERAKGNILERFSAQQFPDLHSELNLSSLELGDSALYFCASSSGLAGHNEQFFGPGTRLTVL.

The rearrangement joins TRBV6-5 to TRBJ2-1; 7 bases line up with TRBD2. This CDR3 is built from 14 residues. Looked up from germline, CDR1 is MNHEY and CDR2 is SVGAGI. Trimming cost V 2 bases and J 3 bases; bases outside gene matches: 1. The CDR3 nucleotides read TGTGCCAGCAGTTACAAGCGGGACTACAATGAGCAGTTCTTC. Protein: CASSYKRDYNEQFF.

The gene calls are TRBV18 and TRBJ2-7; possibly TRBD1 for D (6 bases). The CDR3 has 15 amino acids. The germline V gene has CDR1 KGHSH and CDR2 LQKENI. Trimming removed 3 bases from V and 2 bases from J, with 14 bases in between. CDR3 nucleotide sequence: TGTGCCAGCTCACCCCGTCGGACAGCTACCTACGAGCAGTACTTC. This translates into CASSPRRTATYEQYF. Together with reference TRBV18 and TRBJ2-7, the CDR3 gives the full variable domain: NAGVMQNPRHLVRRRGQEARLRCSPMKGHSHVYWYRQLPEEGLKFMVYLQKENIIDESGMPKERFSAEFPKEGPSILRIQQVVRGDSAAYFCASSPRRTATYEQYFGPGTRLTVT.

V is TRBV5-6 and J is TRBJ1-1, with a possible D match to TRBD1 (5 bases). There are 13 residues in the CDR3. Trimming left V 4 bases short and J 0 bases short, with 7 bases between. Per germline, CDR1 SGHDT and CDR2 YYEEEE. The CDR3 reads CASSRGVNTEAFF. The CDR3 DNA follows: TGTGCCAGCAGCAGAGGGGTGAACACTGAAGCTTTCTTT.

The chain's CDR3 is CASSSGRGIAGELFF. As DNA, the CDR3 is TGTGCCAGCAGTTCGGGCAGGGGAATCGCCGGGGAGCTGTTTTTT. The rearrangement links TRBV6-6 to TRBJ2-2; D is perhaps TRBD1 (6 bases). The length of the CDR3 is 15 residues. V was cut by 4 bases and J by 6 bases, with 15 bases left in between. Germline-derived CDR1 and CDR2 are MNHNY and SVGAGI (reference sequence).

The CDR3 is CASSLGGLEQFF. The CDR3 DNA is TGTGCCAGCAGCTTAGGGGGGCTTGAGCAGTTCTTC. V and J are TRBV11-2 and TRBJ2-1, with a weak D call TRBD1 (6 bases). Germline CDR1 and CDR2: SGHAT and FQNNGV. The CDR3 consists of 12 residues. V shed 1 base and J shed 9 bases, with 7 bases lying between them.